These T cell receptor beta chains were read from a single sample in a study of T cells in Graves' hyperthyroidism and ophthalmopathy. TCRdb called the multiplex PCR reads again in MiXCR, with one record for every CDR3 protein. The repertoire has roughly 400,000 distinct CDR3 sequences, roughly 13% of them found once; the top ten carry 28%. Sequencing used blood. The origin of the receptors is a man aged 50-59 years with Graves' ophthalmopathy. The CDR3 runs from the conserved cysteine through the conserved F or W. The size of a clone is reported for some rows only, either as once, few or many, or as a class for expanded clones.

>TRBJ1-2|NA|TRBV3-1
CASSPSGTTRYGYTF
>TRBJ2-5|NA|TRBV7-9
CASSDPMTTQYF
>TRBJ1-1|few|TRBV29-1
CSVLTTGITEAFF
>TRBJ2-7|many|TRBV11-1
CASSPIDRGPSYEQYF
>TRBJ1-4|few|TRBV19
CASSLNIIDRQNEKLFF
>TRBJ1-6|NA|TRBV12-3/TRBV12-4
CASSEGSSYNSPLHF
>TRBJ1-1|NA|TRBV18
CASSPREGMTEAFF
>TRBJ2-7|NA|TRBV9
CASSVGGTGGAYEQYF
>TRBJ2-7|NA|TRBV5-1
CASSNNYKQYF
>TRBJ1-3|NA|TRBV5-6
CATGQGGNTIYF
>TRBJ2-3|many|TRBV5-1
CASSLTRPTPSTDTQYF
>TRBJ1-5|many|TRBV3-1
CASSLGHNDQPQHF
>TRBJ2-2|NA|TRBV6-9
CASSYSGGPPNTGELFF
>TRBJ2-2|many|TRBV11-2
CASSLVFQGMLRGTGELFF
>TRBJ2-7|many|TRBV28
CASSTPSSPYEQYF
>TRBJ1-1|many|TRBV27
CASSPPGGKAEAFF
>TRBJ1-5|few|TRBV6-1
CASVRSSNQPQHF
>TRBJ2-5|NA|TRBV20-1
CSAQRQQETQYF
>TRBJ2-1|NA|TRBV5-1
CASRPGTSGNNEQFF
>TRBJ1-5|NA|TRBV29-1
CSVGQGGGQPQHF
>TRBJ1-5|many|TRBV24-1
CATSDNSGNSNQPQHF
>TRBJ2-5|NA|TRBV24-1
CATSDSGTGAWTQYF
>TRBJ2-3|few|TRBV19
CASSTFGDTQYF
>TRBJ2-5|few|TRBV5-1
CASSPGGPYQETQYF
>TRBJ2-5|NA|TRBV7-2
CASSSGTQETQYF
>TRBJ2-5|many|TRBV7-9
CASSLPPTVDKETQYF
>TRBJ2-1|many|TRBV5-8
CASSLAALGDNEQFF
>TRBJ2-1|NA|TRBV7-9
CASRIEDGGNEQFF
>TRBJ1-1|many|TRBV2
CASRPGLEAFF
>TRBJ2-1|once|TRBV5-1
CASKGTSEWNEQFF
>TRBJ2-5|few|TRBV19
CASSIGREETQYF